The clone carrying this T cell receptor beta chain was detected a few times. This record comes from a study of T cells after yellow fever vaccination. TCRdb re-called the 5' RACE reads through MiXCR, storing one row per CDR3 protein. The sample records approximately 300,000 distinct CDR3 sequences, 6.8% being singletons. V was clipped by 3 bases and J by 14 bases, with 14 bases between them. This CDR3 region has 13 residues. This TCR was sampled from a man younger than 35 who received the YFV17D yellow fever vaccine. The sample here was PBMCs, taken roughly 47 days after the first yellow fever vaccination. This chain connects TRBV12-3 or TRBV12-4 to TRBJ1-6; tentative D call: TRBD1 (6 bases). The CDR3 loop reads CASSFSEGGALHF. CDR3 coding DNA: TGTGCCAGCAGTTTCTCGGAAGGGGGTGCCCTCCACTTT.